These T cell receptor beta chains were read from a single sample in a study of graft-versus-host responses after intestinal transplantation. Assay: immunoSEQ multiplex PCR; the TCRdb copy retains only in-frame clones and omits some. The sample lists over 40,000 clones, about 95% occurring once. Antigens for these TCRs are unknown. The specimen was unstimulated CD8+ T cells sorted from spleen or lymph node cells, collected before transplant. These receptors all come from a human donor who was the organ donor for an intestinal transplant. The CDR3 runs from the conserved cysteine through the conserved F or W. D genes are given only for firm matches. Size values are once, few and many counts, or a class for expanded clones, and some rows have none.

d_gene: .
j_gene: TRBJ2-7
abundance: .
v_gene: TRBV27
CDR3aa: CASSLIGAAPSYEQYF
CDR3nt: TGTGCCAGCAGTTTAATCGGGGCAGCCCCCTCCTACGAGCAGTACTTC

d_gene: TRBD1
j_gene: TRBJ2-2
abundance: .
v_gene: TRBV7-9
CDR3aa: CASSVNRGPTGELFF
CDR3nt: TGTGCCAGCAGCGTGAACAGGGGTCCCACCGGGGAGCTGTTTTTT

d_gene: .
j_gene: TRBJ2-5
abundance: .
v_gene: TRBV11-2
CDR3aa: CASSFRVGETQYF
CDR3nt: TGTGCCAGCAGCTTCAGGGTAGGGGAGACCCAGTACTTC

d_gene: .
j_gene: TRBJ2-2
abundance: .
v_gene: TRBV7-8
CDR3aa: CAIENTGELFF
CDR3nt: TGTGCCATCGAAAACACCGGGGAGCTGTTTTTT

d_gene: .
j_gene: TRBJ2-3
abundance: .
v_gene: TRBV9
CDR3aa: CASRSGGDTQYF
CDR3nt: TGTGCCAGCAGGTCCGGGGGAGATACGCAGTATTTT

d_gene: .
j_gene: TRBJ2-3
abundance: .
v_gene: TRBV5-4
CDR3aa: CASSLEASATDTQYF
CDR3nt: TGTGCCAGCAGCTTGGAGGCTAGCGCCACAGATACGCAGTATTTT

d_gene: TRBD1
j_gene: TRBJ1-2
abundance: .
v_gene: TRBV19
CDR3aa: CASSIGALQTGHGYTF
CDR3nt: TGTGCCAGTAGTATAGGGGCCCTACAGACAGGGCACGGCTACACCTTC

d_gene: .
j_gene: TRBJ2-6
abundance: .
v_gene: TRBV19
CDR3aa: CASSILSGANVLTF
CDR3nt: TGTGCCAGTAGTATCCTCTCTGGGGCCAACGTCCTGACTTTC

d_gene: TRBD2
j_gene: TRBJ2-7
abundance: .
v_gene: TRBV18
CDR3aa: CASSPQAASGGAGYYEQYF
CDR3nt: TGTGCCAGCTCACCGCAAGCGGCTAGCGGGGGGGCGGGGTACTACGAGCAGTACTTC

d_gene: TRBD1
j_gene: TRBJ2-2
abundance: .
v_gene: TRBV4-3
CDR3aa: CASSDRDRGHTGELFF
CDR3nt: TGCGCCAGCAGCGACCGGGACAGGGGGCACACCGGGGAGCTGTTTTTT

d_gene: .
j_gene: TRBJ2-7
abundance: .
v_gene: TRBV4-3
CDR3aa: CASSQDWGPGWEQYF
CDR3nt: TGCGCCAGCAGCCAAGATTGGGGGCCCGGGTGGGAGCAGTACTTC

d_gene: .
j_gene: TRBJ2-5
abundance: .
v_gene: TRBV7-6
CDR3aa: CASSFSVATRETQYF
CDR3nt: TGTGCCAGCAGCTTTAGTGTTGCCACCCGGGAGACCCAGTACTTC

d_gene: .
j_gene: TRBJ1-3
abundance: .
v_gene: TRBV10-2
CDR3aa: CASSEYFYSGNTIYF
CDR3nt: TGCGCCAGCAGTGAGTACTTCTACTCTGGAAACACCATATATTTT

d_gene: TRBD1
j_gene: TRBJ2-7
abundance: .
v_gene: TRBV27
CDR3aa: CASRGQAYEQYF
CDR3nt: TGTGCCAGCAGGGGACAGGCCTACGAGCAGTACTTC

d_gene: .
j_gene: TRBJ2-3
abundance: .
v_gene: TRBV2
CDR3aa: CASSTDTQYF
CDR3nt: TGTGCCAGCAGCACAGATACGCAGTATTTT

d_gene: TRBD2
j_gene: TRBJ2-2
abundance: once
v_gene: TRBV29-1
CDR3aa: CSVAGGPGELFF
CDR3nt: TGCAGCGTGGCGGGGGGGCCCGGGGAGCTGTTTTTT

d_gene: .
j_gene: TRBJ2-1
abundance: .
v_gene: TRBV4-2
CDR3aa: CASSQEESSYNEQFF
CDR3nt: TGTGCCAGCAGCCAAGAGGAGAGCTCCTACAATGAGCAGTTCTTC

d_gene: TRBD1
j_gene: TRBJ2-1
abundance: few
v_gene: TRBV4-3
CDR3aa: CASSQSETGAYNEQFF
CDR3nt: TGCGCCAGCAGCCAATCAGAGACAGGGGCCTACAATGAGCAGTTCTTC

d_gene: TRBD2
j_gene: TRBJ2-1
abundance: .
v_gene: TRBV4-2
CDR3aa: CASGGERSYNEQFF
CDR3nt: TGTGCCAGCGGGGGGGAGCGCTCCTACAATGAGCAGTTCTTC

d_gene: .
j_gene: TRBJ2-7
abundance: few
v_gene: TRBV4-2
CDR3aa: CASSGDPGHEYEQYF
CDR3nt: TGTGCCAGCAGCGGCGATCCGGGACATGAATACGAGCAGTACTTC